This T cell receptor beta chain comes out of a study of OX40 agonist ivuxolimab in advanced cancers. Across the study: All patients had ivuxolimab intravenously every 2 weeks at 0.01 to 10 mg/kg. Three patients, one with hepatocellular carcinoma and two with cutaneous melanoma, responded partially.

From germline, CDR1 is KGHSH and CDR2 LQKENI. The germline V and J ends were trimmed by 2 bases and 3 bases, with 10 bases remaining between them. The CDR3 is made up of 15 amino acids. Study observations and caveats: At 0.1 to 3.0 mg/kg and by week 6, clonal expansion occurred in CD4+ and CD8+ blood T cells. Researchers report that CD8+ T cells had, on average, more expanded clones than CD4+.

The data were produced by immunoSEQ multiplex PCR, yet TCRdb's version contains in-frame clones alone and is incomplete. This sample carries roughly 70,000 clones, about nine tenths of them seen once, and the ten largest clones take 3% to 4%. As for this clone: The antigen is undetermined.

This TCR came from an adult with an advanced solid tumor such as melanoma, head and neck, liver or kidney cancer. Source: CD4+ or CD8+ T cells sorted from blood, taken in a trial of the OX40 agonist ivuxolimab. This chain links TRBV18 with TRBJ2-2, with D possibly matching TRBD2 (5 bases). CDR3 loop: CASSPWSGDTGELFF. CDR3 nucleotide sequence: TGTGCCAGCTCACCATGGAGCGGAGACACCGGGGAGCTGTTTTTT.